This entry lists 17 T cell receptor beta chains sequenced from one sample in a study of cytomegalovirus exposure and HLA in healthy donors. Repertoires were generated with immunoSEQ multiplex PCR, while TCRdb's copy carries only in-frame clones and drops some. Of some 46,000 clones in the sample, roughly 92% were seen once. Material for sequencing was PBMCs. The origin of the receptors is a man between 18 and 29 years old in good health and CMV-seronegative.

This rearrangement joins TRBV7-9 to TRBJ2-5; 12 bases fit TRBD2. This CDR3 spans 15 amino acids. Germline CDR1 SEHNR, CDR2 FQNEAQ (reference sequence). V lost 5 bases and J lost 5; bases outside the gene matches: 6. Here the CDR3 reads CASSTTSGGRETQYF. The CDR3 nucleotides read TGTGCCAGCAGCACGACTAGCGGGGGCCGGGAGACCCAGTACTTC.

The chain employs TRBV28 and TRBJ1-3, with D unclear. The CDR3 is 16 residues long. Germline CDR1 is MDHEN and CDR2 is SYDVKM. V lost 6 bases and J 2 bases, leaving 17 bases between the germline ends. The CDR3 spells CASSTRTLSAGNTIYF. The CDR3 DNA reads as TGTGCCAGCAGCACGAGGACTCTTTCTGCTGGAAACACCATATATTTT.

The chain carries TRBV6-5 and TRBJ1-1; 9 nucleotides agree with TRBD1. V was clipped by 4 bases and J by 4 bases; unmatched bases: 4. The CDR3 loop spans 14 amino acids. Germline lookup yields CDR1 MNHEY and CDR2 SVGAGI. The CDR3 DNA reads TGTGCCAGCAGTTCCCGGGACAGGGTCACTGAAGCTTTCTTT. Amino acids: CASSSRDRVTEAFF.

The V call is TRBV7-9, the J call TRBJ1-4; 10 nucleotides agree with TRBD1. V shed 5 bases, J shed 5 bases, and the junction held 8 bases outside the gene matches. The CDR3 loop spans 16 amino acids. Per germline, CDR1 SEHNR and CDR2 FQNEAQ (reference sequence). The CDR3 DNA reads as TGTGCCAGCAGCACGCGACAGGGGGCGGTAAATGAAAAACTGTTTTTT. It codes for CASSTRQGAVNEKLFF.

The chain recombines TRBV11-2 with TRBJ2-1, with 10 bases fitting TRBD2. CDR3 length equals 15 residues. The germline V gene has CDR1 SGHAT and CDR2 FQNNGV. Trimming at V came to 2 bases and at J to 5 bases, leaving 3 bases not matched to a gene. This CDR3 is CASSLRSGRDNEQFF. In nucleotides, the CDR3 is TGTGCCAGCAGCTTACGGAGCGGGAGGGACAATGAGCAGTTCTTC. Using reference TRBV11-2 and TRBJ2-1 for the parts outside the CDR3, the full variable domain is EAGVAQSPRYKIIEKRQSVAFWCNPISGHATLYWYQQILGQGPKLLIQFQNNGVVDDSQLPKDRFSAERLKGVDSTLKIQPAKLEDSAVYLCASSLRSGRDNEQFFGPGTRLTVL.

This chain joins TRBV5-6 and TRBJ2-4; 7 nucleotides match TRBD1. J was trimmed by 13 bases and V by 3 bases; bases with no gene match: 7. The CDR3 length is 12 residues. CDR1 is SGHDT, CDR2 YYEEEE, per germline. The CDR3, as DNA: TGTGCCAGCAGCTCAGTGACGGGACAGCAGTACTTC. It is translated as CASSSVTGQQYF.

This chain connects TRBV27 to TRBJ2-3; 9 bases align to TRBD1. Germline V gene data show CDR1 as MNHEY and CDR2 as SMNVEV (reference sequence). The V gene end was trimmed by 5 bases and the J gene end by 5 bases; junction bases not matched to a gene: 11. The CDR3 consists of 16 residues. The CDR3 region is CASSPTGTGFVDTQYF. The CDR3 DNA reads TGTGCCAGCAGTCCGACCGGGACAGGGTTTGTAGATACGCAGTATTTT.

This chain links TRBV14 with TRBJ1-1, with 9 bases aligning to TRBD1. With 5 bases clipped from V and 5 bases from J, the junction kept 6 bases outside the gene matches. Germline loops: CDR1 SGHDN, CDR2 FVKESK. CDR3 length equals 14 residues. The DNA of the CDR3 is TGTGCCAGCAGCGCCCGGACAGGGGCTACTGAAGCTTTCTTT. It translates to CASSARTGATEAFF.

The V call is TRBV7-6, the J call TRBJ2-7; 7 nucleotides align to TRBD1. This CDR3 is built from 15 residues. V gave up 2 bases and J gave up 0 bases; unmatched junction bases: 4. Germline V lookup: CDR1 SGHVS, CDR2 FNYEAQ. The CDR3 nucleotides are TGTGCCAGCAGCTTAATTAGGGACAGCTCCTACGAGCAGTACTTC. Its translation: CASSLIRDSSYEQYF. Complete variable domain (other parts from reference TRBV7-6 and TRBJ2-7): GAGVSQSPRYKVTKRGQDVALRCDPISGHVSLYWYRQALGQGPEFLTYFNYEAQQDKSGLPNDRFSAERPEGSISTLTIQRTEQRDSAMYRCASSLIRDSSYEQYFGPGTRLTVT.

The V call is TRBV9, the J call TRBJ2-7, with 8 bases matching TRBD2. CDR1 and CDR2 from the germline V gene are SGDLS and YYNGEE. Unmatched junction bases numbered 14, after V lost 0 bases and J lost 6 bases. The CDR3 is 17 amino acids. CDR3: CASSVATGSGGKGEQYF. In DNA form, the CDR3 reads TGTGCCAGCAGCGTAGCTACAGGGAGCGGGGGTAAGGGCGAGCAGTACTTC.

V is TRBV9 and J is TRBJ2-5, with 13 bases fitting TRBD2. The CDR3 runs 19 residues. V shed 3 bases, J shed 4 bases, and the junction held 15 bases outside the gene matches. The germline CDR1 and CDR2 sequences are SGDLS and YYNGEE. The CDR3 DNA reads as TGTGCCAGCAGCGATGAACACACCGGGACTAGCGGGAACTTAGAGACCCAGTACTTC. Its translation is CASSDEHTGTSGNLETQYF.

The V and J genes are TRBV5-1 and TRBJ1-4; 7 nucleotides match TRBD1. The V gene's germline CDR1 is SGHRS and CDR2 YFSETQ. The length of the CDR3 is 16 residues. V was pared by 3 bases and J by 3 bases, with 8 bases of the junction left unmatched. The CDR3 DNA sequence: TGCGCCAGCAGCTCACATCCGGGACAGTCTAATGAAAAACTGTTTTTT. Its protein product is CASSSHPGQSNEKLFF. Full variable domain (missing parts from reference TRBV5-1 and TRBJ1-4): KAGVTQTPRYLIKTRGQQVTLSCSPISGHRSVSWYQQTPGQGLQFLFEYFSETQRNKGNFPGRFSGRQFSNSRSEMNVSTLELGDSALYLCASSSHPGQSNEKLFFGSGTQLSVL.

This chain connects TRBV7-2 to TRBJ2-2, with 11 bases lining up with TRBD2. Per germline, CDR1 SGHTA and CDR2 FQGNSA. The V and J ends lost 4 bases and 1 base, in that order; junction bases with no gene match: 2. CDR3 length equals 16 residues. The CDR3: CASSWTSGQNTGELFF. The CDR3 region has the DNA TGTGCCAGCAGCTGGACTAGCGGGCAGAACACCGGGGAGCTGTTTTTT.

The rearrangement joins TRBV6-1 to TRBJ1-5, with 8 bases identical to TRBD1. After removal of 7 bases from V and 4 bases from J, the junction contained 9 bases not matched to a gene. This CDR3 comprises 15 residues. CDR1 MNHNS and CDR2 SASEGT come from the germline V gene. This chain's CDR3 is CASNALDRANQPQHF. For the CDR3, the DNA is TGTGCCAGCAACGCATTGGACAGGGCTAATCAGCCCCAGCATTTT.

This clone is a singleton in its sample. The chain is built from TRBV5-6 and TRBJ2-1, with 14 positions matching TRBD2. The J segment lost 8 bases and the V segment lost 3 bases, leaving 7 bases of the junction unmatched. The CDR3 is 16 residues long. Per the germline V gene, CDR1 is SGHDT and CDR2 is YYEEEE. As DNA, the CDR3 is TGTGCCAGCAGCTACCGGACTAGCGGGAGGAGGGATGAGCAGTTCTTC. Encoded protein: CASSYRTSGRRDEQFF.

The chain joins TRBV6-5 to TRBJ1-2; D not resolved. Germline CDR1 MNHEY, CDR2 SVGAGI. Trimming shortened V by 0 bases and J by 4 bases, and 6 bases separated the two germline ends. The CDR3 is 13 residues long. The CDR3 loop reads CASSYSESYGYTF. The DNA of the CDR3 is TGTGCCAGCAGTTACTCGGAGAGCTATGGCTACACCTTC.

DNA of the CDR3: TGCGCCAGCAGCCAAGGGCTCTCAAACTCCTACGAGCAGTACTTC. Protein product: CASSQGLSNSYEQYF. The chain couples TRBV4-1 to TRBJ2-7; no clear D gene. The CDR3 contains 15 residues. Germline CDR1 is MGHRA and CDR2 is YSYEKL. The germline V and J ends were trimmed by 1 base and 0 bases, with 10 bases remaining between them.